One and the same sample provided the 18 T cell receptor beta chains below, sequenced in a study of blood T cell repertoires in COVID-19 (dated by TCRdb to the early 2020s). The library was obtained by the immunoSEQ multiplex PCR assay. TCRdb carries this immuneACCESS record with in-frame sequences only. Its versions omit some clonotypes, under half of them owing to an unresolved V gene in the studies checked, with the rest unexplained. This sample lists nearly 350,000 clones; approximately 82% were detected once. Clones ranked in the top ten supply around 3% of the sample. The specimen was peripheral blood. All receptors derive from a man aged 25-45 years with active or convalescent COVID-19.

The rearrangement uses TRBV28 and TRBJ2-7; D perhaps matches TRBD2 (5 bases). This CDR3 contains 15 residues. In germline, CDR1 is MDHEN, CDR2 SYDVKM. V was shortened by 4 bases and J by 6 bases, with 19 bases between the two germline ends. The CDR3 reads CASSWTRPRASEQYF. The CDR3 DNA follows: TGTGCCAGCAGTTGGACCCGGCCGAGGGCCTCCGAGCAGTACTTC.

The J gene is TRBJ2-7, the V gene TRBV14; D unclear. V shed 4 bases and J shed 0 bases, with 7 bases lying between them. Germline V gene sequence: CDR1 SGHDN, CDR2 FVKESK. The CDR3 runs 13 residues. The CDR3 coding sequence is TGTGCCAGCAGCCGAGAGAGCTCCTACGAGCAGTACTTC. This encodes CASSRESSYEQYF. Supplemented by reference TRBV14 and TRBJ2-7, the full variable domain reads EAGVTQFPSHSVIEKGQTVTLRCDPISGHDNLYWYRRVMGKEIKFLLHFVKESKQDESGMPNNRFLAERTGGTYSTLKVQPAELEDSGVYFCASSRESSYEQYFGPGTRLTVT.

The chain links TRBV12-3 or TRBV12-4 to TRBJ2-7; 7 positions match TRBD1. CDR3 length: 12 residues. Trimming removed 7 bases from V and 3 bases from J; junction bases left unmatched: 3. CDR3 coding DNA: TGTGCCAGCACAGGGGGTGGCTACGAGCAGTACTTC. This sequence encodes CASTGGGYEQYF.

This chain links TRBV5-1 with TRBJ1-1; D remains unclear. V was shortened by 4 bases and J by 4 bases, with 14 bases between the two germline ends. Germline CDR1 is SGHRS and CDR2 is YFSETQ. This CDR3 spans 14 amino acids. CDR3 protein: CASSGVREGTEAFF. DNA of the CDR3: TGCGCCAGCAGCGGGGTTCGGGAGGGCACTGAAGCTTTCTTT.

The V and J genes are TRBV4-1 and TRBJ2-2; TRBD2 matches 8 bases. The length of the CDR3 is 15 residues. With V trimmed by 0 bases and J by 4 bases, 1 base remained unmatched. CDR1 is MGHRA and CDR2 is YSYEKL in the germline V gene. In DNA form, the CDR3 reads TGCGCCAGCAGCCAAGATCGGGGGGGCACCGGGGAGCTGTTTTTT. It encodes CASSQDRGGTGELFF.

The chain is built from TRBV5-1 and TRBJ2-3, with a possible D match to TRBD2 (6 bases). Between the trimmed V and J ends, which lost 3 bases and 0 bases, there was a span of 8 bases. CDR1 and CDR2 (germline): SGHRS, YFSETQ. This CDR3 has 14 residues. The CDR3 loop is CASSSGDSTDTQYF. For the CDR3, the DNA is TGCGCCAGCAGCTCGGGGGACAGCACAGATACGCAGTATTTT.

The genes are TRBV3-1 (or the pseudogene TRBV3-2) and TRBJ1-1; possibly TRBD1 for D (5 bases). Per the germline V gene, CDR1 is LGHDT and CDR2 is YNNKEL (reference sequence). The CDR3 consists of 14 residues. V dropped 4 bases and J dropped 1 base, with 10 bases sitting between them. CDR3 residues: CASSPAGGNTEAFF. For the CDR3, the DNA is TGTGCCAGCAGCCCAGCCGGGGGGAACACTGAAGCTTTCTTT.

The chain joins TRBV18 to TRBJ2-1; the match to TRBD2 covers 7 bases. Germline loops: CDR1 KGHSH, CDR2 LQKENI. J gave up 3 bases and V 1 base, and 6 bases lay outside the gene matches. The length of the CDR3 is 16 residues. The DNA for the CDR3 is TGTGCCAGCTCACCACTTGCGGGAGAAGGCTACAATGAGCAGTTCTTC. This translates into CASSPLAGEGYNEQFF.

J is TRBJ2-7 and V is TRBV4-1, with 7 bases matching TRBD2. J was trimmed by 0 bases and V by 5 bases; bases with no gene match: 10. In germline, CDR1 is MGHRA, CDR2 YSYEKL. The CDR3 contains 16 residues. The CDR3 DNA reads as TGCGCCAGCAGCTCCTCCGGGGAGGGAGGCTCCTACGAGCAGTACTTC. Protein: CASSSSGEGGSYEQYF.

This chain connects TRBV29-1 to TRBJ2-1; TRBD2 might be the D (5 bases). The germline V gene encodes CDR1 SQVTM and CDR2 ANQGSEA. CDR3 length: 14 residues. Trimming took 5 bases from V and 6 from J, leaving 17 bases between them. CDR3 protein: CSVRRKGRVNEQFF. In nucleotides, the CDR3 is TGCAGCGTTCGGAGGAAGGGAAGAGTCAATGAGCAGTTCTTC.

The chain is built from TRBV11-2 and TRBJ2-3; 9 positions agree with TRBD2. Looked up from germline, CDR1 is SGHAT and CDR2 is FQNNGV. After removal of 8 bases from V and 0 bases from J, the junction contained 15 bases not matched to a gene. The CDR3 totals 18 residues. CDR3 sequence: CASWAWGSGGPSTDTQYF. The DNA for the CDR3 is TGTGCCAGCTGGGCATGGGGTAGCGGGGGACCAAGCACAGATACGCAGTATTTT.

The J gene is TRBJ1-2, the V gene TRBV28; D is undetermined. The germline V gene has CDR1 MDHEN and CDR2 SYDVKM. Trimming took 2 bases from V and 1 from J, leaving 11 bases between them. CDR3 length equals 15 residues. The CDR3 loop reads CASSLGQQNNYGYTF. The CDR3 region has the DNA TGTGCCAGCAGTTTAGGGCAGCAAAATAACTATGGCTACACCTTC.

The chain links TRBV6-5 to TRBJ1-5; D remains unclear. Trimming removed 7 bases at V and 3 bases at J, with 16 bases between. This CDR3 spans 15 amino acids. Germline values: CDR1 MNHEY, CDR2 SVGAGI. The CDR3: CASTPRRGYNQPQHF. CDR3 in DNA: TGTGCCAGCACCCCCCGACGAGGGTACAATCAGCCCCAGCATTTT.

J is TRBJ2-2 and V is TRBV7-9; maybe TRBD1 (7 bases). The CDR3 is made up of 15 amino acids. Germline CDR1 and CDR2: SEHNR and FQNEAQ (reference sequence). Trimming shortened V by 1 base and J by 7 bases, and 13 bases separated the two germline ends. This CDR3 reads CASSLVPRGDGELFF. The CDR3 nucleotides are TGTGCCAGCAGCTTAGTTCCCAGGGGGGACGGGGAGCTGTTTTTT.

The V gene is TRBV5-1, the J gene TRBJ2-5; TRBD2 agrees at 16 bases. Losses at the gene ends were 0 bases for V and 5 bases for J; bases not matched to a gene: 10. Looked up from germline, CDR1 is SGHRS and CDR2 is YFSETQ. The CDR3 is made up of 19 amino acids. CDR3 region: CASSLESGLAGGRRETQYF. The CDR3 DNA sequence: TGCGCCAGCAGCTTGGAGTCGGGACTAGCGGGAGGGCGTCGGGAGACCCAGTACTTC.

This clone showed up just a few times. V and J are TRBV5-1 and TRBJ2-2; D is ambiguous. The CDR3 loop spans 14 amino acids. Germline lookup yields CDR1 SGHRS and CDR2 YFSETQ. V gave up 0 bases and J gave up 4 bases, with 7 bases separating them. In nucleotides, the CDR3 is TGCGCCAGCAGCTTGGTGACTTCCACCGGGGAGCTGTTTTTT. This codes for CASSLVTSTGELFF.

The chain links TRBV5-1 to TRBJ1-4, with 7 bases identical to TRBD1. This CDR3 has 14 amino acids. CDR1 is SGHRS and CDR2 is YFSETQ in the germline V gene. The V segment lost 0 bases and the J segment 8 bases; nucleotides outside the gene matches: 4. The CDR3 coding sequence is TGCGCCAGCAGCTTGGGGAGGGGGCGAGAAAAACTGTTTTTT. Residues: CASSLGRGREKLFF. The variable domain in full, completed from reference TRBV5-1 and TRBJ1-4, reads KAGVTQTPRYLIKTRGQQVTLSCSPISGHRSVSWYQQTPGQGLQFLFEYFSETQRNKGNFPGRFSGRQFSNSRSEMNVSTLELGDSALYLCASSLGRGREKLFFGSGTQLSVL.

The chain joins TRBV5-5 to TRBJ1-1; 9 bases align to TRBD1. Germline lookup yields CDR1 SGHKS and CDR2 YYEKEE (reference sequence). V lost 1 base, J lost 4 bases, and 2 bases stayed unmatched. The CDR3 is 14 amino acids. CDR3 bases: TGTGCCAGCAGCTTGACAGGGGGCGGCACTGAAGCTTTCTTT. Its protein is CASSLTGGGTEAFF.